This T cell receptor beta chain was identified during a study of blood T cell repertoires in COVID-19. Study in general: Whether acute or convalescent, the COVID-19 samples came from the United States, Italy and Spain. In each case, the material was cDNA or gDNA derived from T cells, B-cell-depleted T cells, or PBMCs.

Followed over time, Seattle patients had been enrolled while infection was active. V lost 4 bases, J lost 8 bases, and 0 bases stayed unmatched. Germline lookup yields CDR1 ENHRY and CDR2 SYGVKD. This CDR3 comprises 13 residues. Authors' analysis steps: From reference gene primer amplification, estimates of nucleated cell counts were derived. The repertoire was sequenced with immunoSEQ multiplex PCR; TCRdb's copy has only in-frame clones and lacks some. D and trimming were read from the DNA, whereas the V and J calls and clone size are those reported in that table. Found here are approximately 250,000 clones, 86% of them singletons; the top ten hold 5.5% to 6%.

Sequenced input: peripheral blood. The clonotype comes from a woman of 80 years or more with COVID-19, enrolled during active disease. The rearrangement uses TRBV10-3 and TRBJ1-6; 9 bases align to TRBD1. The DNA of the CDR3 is TGTGCCATCAGTGGGGACAGGGATTCACCCCTCCACTTT. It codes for CAISGDRDSPLHF.